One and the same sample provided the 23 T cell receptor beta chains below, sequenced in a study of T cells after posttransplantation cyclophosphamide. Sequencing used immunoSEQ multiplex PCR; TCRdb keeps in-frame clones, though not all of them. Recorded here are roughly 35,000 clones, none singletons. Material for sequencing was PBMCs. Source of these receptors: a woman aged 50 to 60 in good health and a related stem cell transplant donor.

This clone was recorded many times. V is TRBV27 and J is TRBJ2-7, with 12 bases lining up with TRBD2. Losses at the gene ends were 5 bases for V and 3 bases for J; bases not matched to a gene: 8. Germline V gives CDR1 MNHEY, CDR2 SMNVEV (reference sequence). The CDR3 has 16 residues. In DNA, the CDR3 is TGTGCCAGCAGTCCGCATCCGGGACTAGCGGGCTACGAGCAGTACTTC. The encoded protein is CASSPHPGLAGYEQYF.

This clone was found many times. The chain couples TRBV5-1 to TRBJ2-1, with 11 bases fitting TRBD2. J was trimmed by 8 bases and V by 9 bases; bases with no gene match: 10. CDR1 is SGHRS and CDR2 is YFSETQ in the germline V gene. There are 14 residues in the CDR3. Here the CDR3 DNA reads TGCGCCACCCGCTTAGCGGGAGGGGTGGATGAGCAGTTCTTC. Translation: CATRLAGGVDEQFF.

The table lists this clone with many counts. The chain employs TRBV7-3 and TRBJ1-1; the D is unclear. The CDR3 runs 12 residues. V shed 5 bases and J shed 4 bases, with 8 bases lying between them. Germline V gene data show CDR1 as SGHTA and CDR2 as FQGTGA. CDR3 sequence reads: CASSTVGTEAFF. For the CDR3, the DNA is TGTGCCAGCAGCACAGTCGGCACTGAAGCTTTCTTT.

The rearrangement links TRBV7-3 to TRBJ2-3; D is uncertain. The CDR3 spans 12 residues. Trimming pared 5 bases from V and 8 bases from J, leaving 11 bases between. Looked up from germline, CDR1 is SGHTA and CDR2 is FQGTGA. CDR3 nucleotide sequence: TGTGCCAGCAGCCAAACCTCGGGTACGCAGTATTTT. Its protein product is CASSQTSGTQYF.

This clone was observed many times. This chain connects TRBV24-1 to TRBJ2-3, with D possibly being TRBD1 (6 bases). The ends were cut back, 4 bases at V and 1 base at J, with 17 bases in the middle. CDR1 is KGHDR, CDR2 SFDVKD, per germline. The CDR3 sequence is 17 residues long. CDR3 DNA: TGTGCCACCAGTGAACTTTTTCCGGGACAAGGCACAGATACGCAGTATTTT. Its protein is CATSELFPGQGTDTQYF.

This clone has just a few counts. The CDR3 DNA follows: TGTGCCAGCGAAAGGACAGGGAGCAATCAGCCCCAGCATTTT. It encodes CASERTGSNQPQHF. This chain connects TRBV5-6 to TRBJ1-5; 8 nucleotides agree with TRBD1. The CDR3 contains 14 residues. From germline, CDR1 is SGHDT and CDR2 YYEEEE. With 7 bases clipped from V and 1 base from J, the junction kept 4 bases outside the gene matches. Full variable domain (rest looked up from reference TRBV5-6 and TRBJ1-5): DAGVTQSPTHLIKTRGQQVTLRCSPKSGHDTVSWYQQALGQGPQFIFQYYEEEERQRGNFPDRFSGHQFPNYSSELNVNALLLGDSALYLCASERTGSNQPQHFGDGTRLSIL.

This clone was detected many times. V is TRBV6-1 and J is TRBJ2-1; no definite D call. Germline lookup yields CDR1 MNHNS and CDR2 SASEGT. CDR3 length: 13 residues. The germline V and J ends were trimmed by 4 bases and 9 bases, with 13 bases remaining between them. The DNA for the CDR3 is TGTGCCAGCAGTGTCTCTCAGGTGCCTGAGCAGTTCTTC. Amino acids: CASSVSQVPEQFF.

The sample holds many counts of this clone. CDR3 sequence (DNA): TGCGCCAGCAGCTACCTTGCACCCGGGACTAGCGGGACAGGAGAGCAGTACTTC. Amino acids: CASSYLAPGTSGTGEQYF. V usage is TRBV5-1 and J usage is TRBJ2-7; 13 nucleotides align to TRBD2. This CDR3 has 18 residues. V dropped 3 bases and J dropped 7; count of bases not matched to a gene: 16. The germline gives CDR1 SGHRS, CDR2 YFSETQ.

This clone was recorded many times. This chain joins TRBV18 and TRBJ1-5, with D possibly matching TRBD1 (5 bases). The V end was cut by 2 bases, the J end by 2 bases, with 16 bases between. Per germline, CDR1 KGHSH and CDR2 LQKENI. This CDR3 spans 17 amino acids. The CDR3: CASSPSNDLGGNQPQHF. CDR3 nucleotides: TGTGCCAGCTCACCATCTAATGATCTAGGGGGCAATCAGCCCCAGCATTTT.

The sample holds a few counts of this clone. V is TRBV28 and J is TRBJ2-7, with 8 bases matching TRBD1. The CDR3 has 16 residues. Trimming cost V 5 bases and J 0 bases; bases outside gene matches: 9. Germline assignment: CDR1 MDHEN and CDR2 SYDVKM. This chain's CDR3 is CASSTQGQDFSYEQYF. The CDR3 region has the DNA TGTGCCAGCAGTACTCAGGGACAGGACTTCTCCTACGAGCAGTACTTC.

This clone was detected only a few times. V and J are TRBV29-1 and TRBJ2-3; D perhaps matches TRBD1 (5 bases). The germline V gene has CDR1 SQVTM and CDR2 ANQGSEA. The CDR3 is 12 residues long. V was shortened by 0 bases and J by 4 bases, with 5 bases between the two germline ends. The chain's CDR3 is CSVEEGPDTQYF. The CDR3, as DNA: TGCAGCGTTGAAGAGGGGCCAGATACGCAGTATTTT.

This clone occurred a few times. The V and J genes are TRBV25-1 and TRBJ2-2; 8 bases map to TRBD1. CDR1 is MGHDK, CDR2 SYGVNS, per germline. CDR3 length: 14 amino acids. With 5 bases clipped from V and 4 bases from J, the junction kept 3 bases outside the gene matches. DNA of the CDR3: TGTGCCAGCAGTCCTCAGGGGGCCACCGGGGAGCTGTTTTTT. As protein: CASSPQGATGELFF.

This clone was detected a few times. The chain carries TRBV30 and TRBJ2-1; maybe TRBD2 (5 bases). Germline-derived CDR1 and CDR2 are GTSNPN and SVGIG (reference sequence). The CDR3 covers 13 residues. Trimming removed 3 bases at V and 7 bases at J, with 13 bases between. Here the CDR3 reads CAWSSGPGNEQFF. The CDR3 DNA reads TGTGCCTGGAGCTCCGGTCCGGGGAATGAGCAGTTCTTC.

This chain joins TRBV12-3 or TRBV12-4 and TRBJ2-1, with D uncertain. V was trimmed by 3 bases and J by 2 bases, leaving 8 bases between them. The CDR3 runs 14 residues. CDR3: CASSLGFTYNEQFF. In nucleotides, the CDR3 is TGTGCCAGCAGTTTGGGCTTTACCTACAATGAGCAGTTCTTC.

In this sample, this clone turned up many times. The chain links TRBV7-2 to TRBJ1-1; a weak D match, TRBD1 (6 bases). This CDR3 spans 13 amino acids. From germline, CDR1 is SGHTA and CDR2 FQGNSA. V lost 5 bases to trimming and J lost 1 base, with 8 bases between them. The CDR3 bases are TGTGCCAGCAGCGGGACACGGAACACTGAAGCTTTCTTT. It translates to CASSGTRNTEAFF.

The CDR3 nucleotides are TGCGCCAGCAGCCTAACCCCTGACTACGAGCAGTACTTC. Protein product: CASSLTPDYEQYF. This rearrangement joins TRBV5-1 to TRBJ2-7; D not resolved. This CDR3 has 13 residues. Germline V gives CDR1 SGHRS, CDR2 YFSETQ. V was cut by 4 bases and J by 3 bases, with 11 bases left in between.

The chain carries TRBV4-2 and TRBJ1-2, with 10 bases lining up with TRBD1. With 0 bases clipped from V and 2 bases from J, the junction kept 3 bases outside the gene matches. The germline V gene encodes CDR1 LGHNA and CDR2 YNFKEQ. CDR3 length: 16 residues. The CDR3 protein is CASSQDMGQGNYGYTF. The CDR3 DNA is TGTGCCAGCAGCCAAGATATGGGACAGGGGAACTATGGCTACACCTTC.

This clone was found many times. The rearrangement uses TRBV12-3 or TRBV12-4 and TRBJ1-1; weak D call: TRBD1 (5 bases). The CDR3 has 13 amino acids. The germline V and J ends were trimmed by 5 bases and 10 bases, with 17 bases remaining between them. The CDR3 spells CASSPTRKGVAFF. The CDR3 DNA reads TGTGCCAGCAGTCCAACTCGGAAAGGGGTAGCTTTCTTT.

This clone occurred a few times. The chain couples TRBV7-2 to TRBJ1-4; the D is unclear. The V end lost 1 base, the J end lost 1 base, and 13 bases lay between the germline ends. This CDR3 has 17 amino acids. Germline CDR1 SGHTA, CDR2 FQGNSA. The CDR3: CASSLGSITETNEKLFF. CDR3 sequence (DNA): TGTGCCAGCAGCTTAGGATCCATAACTGAAACTAATGAAAAACTGTTTTTT.

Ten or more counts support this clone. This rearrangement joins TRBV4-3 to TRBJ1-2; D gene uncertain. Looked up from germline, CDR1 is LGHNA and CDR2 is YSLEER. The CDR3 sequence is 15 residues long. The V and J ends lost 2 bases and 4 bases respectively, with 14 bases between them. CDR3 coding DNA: TGCGCCAGCAGCCAATTACACAGTGCATCCTATGGCTACACCTTC. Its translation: CASSQLHSASYGYTF.

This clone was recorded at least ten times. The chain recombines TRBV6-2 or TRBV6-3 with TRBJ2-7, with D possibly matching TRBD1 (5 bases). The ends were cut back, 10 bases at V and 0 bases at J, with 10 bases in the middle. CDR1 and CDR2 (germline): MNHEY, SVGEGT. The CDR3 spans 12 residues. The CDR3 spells CATWTYSYEQYF. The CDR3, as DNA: TGTGCCACCTGGACATACTCCTACGAGCAGTACTTC.

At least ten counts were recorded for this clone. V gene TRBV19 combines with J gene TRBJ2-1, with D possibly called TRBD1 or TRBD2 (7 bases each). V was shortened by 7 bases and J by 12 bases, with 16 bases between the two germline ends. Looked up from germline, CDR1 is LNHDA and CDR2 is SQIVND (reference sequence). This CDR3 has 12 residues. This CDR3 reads CASTGGGGRQFF. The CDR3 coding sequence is TGTGCCAGTACAGGGGGAGGGGGTAGGCAGTTCTTC.

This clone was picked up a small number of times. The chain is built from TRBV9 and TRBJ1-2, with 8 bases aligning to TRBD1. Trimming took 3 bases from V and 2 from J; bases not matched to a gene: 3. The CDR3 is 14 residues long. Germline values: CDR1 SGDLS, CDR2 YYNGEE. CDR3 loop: CASSAGQANYGYTF. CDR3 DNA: TGTGCCAGCAGCGCGGGACAGGCGAACTATGGCTACACCTTC.